The 10 T cell receptor beta chains listed next were all sequenced from one sample in a study of blood T cell repertoires in COVID-19 (dated by TCRdb to about 2020). Libraries were prepared through the immunoSEQ multiplex PCR assay. TCRdb holds this immuneACCESS table with in-frame rearrangements only. Some clones are missing; in checked studies, unresolved V genes explain under half, and the rest has no known cause. In all, the sample holds about 160,000 clones, and approximately 90% of those were seen once. 2% to 3% of the sample lies in the top ten. Sequences were obtained from peripheral blood. These TCRs come from a man between 18 and 35 years old with acute or convalescent COVID-19.

This clone was recorded only once. The identical CDR3 is also encoded by other nucleotide sequences in the sample. This chain links TRBV5-1 with TRBJ1-1; no clear D gene. V was pared by 4 bases and J by 1 base, with 14 bases between. The CDR3 covers 15 residues. Germline lookup yields CDR1 SGHRS and CDR2 YFSETQ. The CDR3 here is CASSGEGTGNTEAFF. CDR3 sequence (DNA): TGCGCCAGCAGCGGCGAGGGTACGGGGAACACTGAAGCTTTCTTT.

The chain carries TRBV2 and TRBJ1-2, with 7 bases lining up with TRBD1. This CDR3 is 15 amino acids long. Germline V CDR1 and CDR2: SNHLY, FYNNEI. Trimming at V came to 7 bases and at J to 4 bases, leaving 12 bases not matched to a gene. Here the CDR3 DNA reads TGTGCCAGCACTCTCAGGGGGTTCAGCAGCTATGGCTACACCTTC. Amino acids: CASTLRGFSSYGYTF. Full variable domain (remainder filled in from reference TRBV2 and TRBJ1-2): EPEVTQTPSHQVTQMGQEVILRCVPISNHLYFYWYRQILGQKVEFLVSFYNNEISEKSEIFDDQFSVERPDGSNFTLKIRSTKLEDSAMYFCASTLRGFSSYGYTFGSGTRLTVV.

This clone showed up just once. The gene calls are TRBV2 and TRBJ1-5, with D perhaps TRBD1 (5 bases). This CDR3 comprises 17 residues. Trimming cost V 2 bases and J 10 bases, with 24 bases left between them. CDR1 is SNHLY and CDR2 is FYNNEI in the germline V gene. The CDR3 spells CASSELGLSLSNRPQHF. CDR3 bases: TGTGCCAGCAGTGAACTGGGACTGTCCCTTTCGAATCGACCCCAGCATTTT.

This clone was picked up one time. The J gene is TRBJ1-3, the V gene TRBV3-1 (or the pseudogene TRBV3-2); D is undetermined. The germline CDR1 and CDR2 sequences are LGHDT and YNNKEL (reference sequence). V was cut by 0 bases and J by 8 bases, with 11 bases left in between. The CDR3 sequence is 14 residues long. CDR3 region: CASSQDFRLYTIYF. The CDR3 region has the DNA TGTGCCAGCAGCCAAGATTTCAGGTTATACACCATATATTTT.

The rearrangement joins TRBV11-3 to TRBJ2-2, with 9 bases aligning to TRBD2. The length of the CDR3 is 15 residues. In germline, CDR1 is SGHNT, CDR2 YENEEA. The junction had 3 bases not matched to a gene; V was cut back by 4 bases and J by 3 bases. CDR3 nucleotide sequence: TGTGCCAGCAGCTCAAGACTAGCGGACACCGGGGAGCTGTTTTTT. Translation: CASSSRLADTGELFF. The whole variable domain, filled in from reference TRBV11-3 and TRBJ2-2, reads EAGVVQSPRYKIIEKKQPVAFWCNPISGHNTLYWYLQNLGQGPELLIRYENEEAVDDSQLPKDRFSAERLKGVDSTLKIQPAELGDSAVYLCASSSRLADTGELFFGEGSRLTVL.

The chain joins TRBV15 to TRBJ1-3; TRBD1 might be the D (5 bases). V lost 7 bases to trimming and J lost 2 bases, with 12 bases between them. The germline V gene has CDR1 LNHNV and CDR2 YYDKDF (reference sequence). The CDR3 runs 14 residues. Here the CDR3 reads CATTQGSTGNTIYF. The DNA for the CDR3 is TGTGCCACCACTCAGGGTTCGACTGGAAACACCATATATTTT.

The chain has TRBV7-9 and TRBJ2-7; tentative D call: TRBD2 (7 bases). CDR3 length: 12 residues. Germline CDR1 and CDR2: SEHNR and FQNEAQ (reference sequence). This CDR3 is CGPGEGLYEQYF. In DNA form, the CDR3 reads TGTGGGCCAGGGGAGGGATTGTACGAGCAGTACTTC.

The V and J genes are TRBV24-1 and TRBJ2-3, with D maybe TRBD2 (6 bases). Trimming took 10 bases from V and 0 from J, leaving 19 bases between them. CDR1 KGHDR and CDR2 SFDVKD come from the germline V gene. The CDR3 totals 16 residues. The CDR3 loop reads CATGGELALSTDTQYF. The CDR3 bases are TGTGCCACGGGCGGCGAGCTAGCGCTGAGCACAGATACGCAGTATTTT.

The chain uses TRBV5-1 and TRBJ2-3; D gene unclear. The germline CDR1 and CDR2 sequences are SGHRS and YFSETQ. The CDR3 is 11 residues long. Trimming took 3 bases from V and 5 from J, leaving 4 bases between them. The CDR3 sequence is CASSSGDTQYF. In nucleotides, the CDR3 is TGCGCCAGCAGCTCCGGAGATACGCAGTATTTT.

This chain links TRBV2 with TRBJ1-2; TRBD1 matches 7 bases. The germline V gene has CDR1 SNHLY and CDR2 FYNNEI. This CDR3 has 19 residues. Unmatched junction bases numbered 21, after V lost 3 bases and J lost 5 bases. CDR3: CASSDSGEWSGGKRYGYTF. CDR3 bases: TGTGCCAGCAGTGATTCAGGGGAATGGTCAGGGGGTAAGAGGTATGGCTACACCTTC.